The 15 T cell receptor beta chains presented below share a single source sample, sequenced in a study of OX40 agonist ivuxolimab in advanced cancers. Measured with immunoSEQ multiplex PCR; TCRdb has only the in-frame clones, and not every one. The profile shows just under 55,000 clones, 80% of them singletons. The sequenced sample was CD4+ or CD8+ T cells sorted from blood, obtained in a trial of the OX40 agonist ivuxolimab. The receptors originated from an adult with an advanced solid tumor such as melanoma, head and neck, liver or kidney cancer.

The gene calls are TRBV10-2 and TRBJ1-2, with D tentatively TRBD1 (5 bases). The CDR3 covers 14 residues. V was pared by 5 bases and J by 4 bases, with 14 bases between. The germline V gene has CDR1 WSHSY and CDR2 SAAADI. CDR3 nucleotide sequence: TGCGCCAGCAGTCCGGGGGGTCCCAGCTATGGCTACACCTTC. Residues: CASSPGGPSYGYTF.

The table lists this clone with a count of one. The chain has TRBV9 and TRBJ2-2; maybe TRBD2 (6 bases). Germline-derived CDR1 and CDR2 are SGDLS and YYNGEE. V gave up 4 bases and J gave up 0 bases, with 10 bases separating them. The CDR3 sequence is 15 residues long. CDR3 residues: CASSPRGPNTGELFF. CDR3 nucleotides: TGTGCCAGCAGCCCGCGGGGCCCGAACACCGGGGAGCTGTTTTTT.

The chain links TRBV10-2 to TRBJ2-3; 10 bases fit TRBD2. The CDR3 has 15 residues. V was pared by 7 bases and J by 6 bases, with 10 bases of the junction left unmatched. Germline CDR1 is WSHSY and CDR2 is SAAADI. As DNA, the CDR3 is TGCGCCAGCATGGGGTGGCTAGCGGGAGTGGATACGCAGTATTTT. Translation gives CASMGWLAGVDTQYF.

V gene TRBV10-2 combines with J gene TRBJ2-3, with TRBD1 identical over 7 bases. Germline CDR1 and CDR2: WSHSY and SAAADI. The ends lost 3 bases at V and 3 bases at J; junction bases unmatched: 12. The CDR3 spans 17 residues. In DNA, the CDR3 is TGCGCCAGCAGTGATTACAGGGGATGGGGTGAGACAGATACGCAGTATTTT. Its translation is CASSDYRGWGETDTQYF.

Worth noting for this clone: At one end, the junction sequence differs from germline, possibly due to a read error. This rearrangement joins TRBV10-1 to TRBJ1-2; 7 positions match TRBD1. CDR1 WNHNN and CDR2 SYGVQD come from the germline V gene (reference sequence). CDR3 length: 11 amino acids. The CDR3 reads CASQGGPRMNF. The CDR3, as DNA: TGCGCCAGCCAGGGGGGACCCCGAATGAACTTC.

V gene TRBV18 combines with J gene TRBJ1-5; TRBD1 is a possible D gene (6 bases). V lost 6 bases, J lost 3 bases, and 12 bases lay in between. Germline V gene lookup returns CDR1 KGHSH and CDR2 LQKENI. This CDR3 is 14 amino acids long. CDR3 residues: CASSKGGDNQPQHF. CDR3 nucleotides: TGTGCCAGCTCCAAGGGGGGGGACAATCAGCCCCAGCATTTT.

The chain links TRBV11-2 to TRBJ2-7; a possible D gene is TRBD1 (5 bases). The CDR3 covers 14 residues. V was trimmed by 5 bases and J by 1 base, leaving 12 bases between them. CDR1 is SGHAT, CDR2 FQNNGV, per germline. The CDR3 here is CASSPGATSYEQYF. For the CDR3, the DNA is TGTGCCAGCAGCCCTGGGGCTACATCCTACGAGCAGTACTTC.

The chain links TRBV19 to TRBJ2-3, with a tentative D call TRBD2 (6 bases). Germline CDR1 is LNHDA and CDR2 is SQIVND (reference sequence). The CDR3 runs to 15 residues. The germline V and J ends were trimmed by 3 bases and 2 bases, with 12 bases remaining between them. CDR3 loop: CASSMRAGSTDTQYF. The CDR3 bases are TGTGCCAGTAGTATGCGCGCGGGATCCACAGATACGCAGTATTTT.

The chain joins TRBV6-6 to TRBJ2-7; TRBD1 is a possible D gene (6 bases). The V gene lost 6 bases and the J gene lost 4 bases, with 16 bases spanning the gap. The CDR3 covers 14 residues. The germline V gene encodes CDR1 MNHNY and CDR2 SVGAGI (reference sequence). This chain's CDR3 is CASRDSPDVYEQYF. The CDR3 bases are TGTGCCAGCAGGGACAGCCCGGACGTTTACGAGCAGTACTTC.

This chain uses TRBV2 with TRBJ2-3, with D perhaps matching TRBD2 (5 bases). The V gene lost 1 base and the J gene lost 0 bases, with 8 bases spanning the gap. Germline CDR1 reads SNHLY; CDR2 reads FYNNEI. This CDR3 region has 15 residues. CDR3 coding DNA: TGTGCCAGCAGTGAAGTGGGCGGGAGCACAGATACGCAGTATTTT. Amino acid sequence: CASSEVGGSTDTQYF.

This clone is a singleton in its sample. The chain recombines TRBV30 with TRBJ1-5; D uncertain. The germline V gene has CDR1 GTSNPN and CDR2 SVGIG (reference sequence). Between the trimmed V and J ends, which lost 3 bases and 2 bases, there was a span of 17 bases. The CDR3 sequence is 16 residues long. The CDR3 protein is CAWSARYGTGNQPQHF. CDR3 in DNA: TGTGCCTGGAGCGCCAGGTACGGTACAGGCAATCAGCCCCAGCATTTT.

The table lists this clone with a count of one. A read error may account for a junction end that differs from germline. The CDR3 nucleotides read TGTGCCAGCAGTCGGGGACCCCAAGAGGCCCAGTACTTC. Residues: CASSRGPQEAQYF. The rearrangement uses TRBV27 and TRBJ2-5, with D perhaps assigned TRBD1 or TRBD2 (5 bases each). CDR1 and CDR2 (germline): MNHEY, SMNVEV (reference sequence). The CDR3 totals 13 residues.

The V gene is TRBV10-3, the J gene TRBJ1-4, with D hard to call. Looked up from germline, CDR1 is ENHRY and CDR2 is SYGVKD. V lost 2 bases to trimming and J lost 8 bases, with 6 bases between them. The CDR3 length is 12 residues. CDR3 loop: CAISEMREKLFF. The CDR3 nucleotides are TGTGCCATCAGTGAGATGAGGGAAAAACTGTTTTTT.

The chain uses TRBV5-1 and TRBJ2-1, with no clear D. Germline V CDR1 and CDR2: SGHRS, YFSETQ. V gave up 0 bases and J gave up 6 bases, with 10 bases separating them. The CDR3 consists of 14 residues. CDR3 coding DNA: TGCGCCAGCAGCTTGGACGGGTCCCTCAATGAGCAGTTCTTC. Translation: CASSLDGSLNEQFF.

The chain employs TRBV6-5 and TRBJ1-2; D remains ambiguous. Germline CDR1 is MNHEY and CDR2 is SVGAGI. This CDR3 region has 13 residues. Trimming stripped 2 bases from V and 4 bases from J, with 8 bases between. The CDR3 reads CASSYTDGYGYTF. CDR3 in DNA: TGTGCCAGCAGTTACACGGACGGCTATGGCTACACCTTC.